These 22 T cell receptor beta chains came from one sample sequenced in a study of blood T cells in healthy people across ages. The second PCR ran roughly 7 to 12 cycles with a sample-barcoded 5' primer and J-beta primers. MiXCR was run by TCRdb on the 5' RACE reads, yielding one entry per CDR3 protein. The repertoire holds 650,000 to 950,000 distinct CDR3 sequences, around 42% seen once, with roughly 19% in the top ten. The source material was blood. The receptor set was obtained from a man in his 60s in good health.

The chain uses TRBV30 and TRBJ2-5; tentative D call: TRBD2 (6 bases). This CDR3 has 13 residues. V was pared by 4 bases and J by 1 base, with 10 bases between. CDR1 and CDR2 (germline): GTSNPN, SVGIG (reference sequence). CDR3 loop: CAWKVEGQETQYF. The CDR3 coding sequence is TGTGCCTGGAAGGTGGAGGGCCAAGAGACCCAGTACTTC.

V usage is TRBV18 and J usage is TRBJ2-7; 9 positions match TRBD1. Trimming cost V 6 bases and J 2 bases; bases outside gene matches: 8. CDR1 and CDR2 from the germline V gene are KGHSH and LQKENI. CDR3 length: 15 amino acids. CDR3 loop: CASSLYGTGTYEQYF. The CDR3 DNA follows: TGTGCCAGCTCGCTTTACGGGACAGGGACCTACGAGCAGTACTTC.

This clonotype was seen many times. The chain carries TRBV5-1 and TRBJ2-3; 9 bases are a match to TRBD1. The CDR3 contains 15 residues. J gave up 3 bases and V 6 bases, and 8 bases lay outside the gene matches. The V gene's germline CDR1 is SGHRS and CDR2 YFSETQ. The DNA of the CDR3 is TGCGCCAGCAAACAGGGGGCGCGGGGGACAGATACGCAGTATTTT. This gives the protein CASKQGARGTDTQYF.

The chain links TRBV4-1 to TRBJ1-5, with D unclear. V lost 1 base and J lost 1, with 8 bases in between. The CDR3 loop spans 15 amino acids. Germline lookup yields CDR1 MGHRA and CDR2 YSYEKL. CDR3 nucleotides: TGCGCCAGCAGCCAAGCGCGGGGAAGCAATCAGCCCCAGCATTTT. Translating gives CASSQARGSNQPQHF.

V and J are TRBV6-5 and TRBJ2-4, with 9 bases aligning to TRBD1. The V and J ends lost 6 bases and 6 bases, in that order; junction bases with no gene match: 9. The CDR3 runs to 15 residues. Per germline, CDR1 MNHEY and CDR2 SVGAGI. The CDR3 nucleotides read TGTGCCAGCAGGAACCCGGGACAGGGCTCAAACATTCAGTACTTC. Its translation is CASRNPGQGSNIQYF.

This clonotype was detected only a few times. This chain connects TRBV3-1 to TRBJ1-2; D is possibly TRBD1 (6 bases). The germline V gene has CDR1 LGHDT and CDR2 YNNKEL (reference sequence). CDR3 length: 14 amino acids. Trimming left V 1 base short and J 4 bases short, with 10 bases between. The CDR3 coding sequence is TGTGCCAGCAGCCAAGCTCGGGACACCTATGGCTACACCTTC. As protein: CASSQARDTYGYTF.

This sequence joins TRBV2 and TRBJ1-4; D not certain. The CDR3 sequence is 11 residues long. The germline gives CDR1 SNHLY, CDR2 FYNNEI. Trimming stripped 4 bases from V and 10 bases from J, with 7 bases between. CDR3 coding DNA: TGTGCCAGCAGTGTTGAGCGAAAACTGTTTTTT. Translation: CASSVERKLFF. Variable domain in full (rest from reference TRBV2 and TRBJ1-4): EPEVTQTPSHQVTQMGQEVILRCVPISNHLYFYWYRQILGQKVEFLVSFYNNEISEKSEIFDDQFSVERPDGSNFTLKIRSTKLEDSAMYFCASSVERKLFFGSGTQLSVL.

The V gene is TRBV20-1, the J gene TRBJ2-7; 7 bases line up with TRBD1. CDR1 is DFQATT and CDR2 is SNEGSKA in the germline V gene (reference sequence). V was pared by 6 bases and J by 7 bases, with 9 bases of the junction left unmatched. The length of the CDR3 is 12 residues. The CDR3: CSAVKTGLEQYF. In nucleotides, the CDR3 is TGCAGTGCGGTAAAGACAGGGTTAGAGCAGTACTTC.

The chain's CDR3 is CSARDRETASYGQFF. The CDR3 DNA reads TGCAGTGCTAGAGATCGTGAGACAGCCTCTTATGGGCAGTTCTTC. The chain joins TRBV20-1 to TRBJ2-1; TRBD1 might be the D (5 bases). Germline-derived CDR1 and CDR2 are DFQATT and SNEGSKA (reference sequence). This CDR3 comprises 15 residues. Deletions cut 0 bases from V and 12 bases from J, with 21 bases between.

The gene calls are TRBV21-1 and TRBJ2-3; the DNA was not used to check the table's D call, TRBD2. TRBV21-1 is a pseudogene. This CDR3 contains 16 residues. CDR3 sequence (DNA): TGTGCCAGCAGCAAGAGGGCGGAAGCACCCACAGATACGCAGTATTTT. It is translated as CASSKRAEAPTDTQYF.

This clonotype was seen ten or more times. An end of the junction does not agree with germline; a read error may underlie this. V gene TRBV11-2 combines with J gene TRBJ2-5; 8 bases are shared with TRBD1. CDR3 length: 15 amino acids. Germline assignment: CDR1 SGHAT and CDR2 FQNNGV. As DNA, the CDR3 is TGTGCCAGCAGTTTAGGCCCAGGGGGCCGCGAGACCCAGTACTTC. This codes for CASSLGPGGRETQYF.

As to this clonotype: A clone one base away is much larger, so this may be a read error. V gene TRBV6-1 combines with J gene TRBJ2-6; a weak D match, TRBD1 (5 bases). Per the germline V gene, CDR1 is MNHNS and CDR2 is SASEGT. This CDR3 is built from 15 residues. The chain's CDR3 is CASSEPTSGANALTF. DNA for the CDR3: TGTGCCAGCAGTGAACCAACCTCTGGGGCCAACGCCCTGACTTTC.

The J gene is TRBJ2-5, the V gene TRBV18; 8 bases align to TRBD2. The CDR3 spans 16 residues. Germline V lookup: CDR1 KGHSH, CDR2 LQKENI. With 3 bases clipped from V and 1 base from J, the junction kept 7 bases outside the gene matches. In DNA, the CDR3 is TGTGCCAGCTCACCCTCACGGGAGGGGAGCCAAGAGACCCAGTACTTC. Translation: CASSPSREGSQETQYF.

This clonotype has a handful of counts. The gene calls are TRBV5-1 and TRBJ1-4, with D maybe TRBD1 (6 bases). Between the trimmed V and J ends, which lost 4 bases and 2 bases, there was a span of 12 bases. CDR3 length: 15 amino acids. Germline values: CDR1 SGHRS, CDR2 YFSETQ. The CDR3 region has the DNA TGCGCCAGCAGCCCGGGGGGGCTTACTAATGAAAAACTGTTTTTT. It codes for CASSPGGLTNEKLFF.

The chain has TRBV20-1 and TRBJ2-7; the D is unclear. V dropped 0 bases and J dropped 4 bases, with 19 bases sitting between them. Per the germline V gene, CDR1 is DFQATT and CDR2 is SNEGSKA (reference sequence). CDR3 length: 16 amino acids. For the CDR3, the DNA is TGCAGTGCTAGAGATCAAATGGCGCAGGTAAAATACGAGCAGTACTTC. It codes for CSARDQMAQVKYEQYF.

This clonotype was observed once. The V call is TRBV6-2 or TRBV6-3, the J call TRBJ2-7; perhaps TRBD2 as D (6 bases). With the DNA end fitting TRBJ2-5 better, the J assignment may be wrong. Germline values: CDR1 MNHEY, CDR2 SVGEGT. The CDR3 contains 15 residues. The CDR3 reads CASSYASTSGETQYF. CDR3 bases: TGTGCCAGCAGTTACGCGAGTACAAGCGGGGAGACCCAGTACTTC.

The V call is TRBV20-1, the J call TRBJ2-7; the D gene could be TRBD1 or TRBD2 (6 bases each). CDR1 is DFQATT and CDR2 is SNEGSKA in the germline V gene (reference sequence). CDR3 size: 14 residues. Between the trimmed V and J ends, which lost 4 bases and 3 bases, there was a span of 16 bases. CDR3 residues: CSATGLEGGYEQYF. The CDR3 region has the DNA TGCAGTGCTACAGGGTTAGAGGGGGGCTACGAGCAGTACTTC.

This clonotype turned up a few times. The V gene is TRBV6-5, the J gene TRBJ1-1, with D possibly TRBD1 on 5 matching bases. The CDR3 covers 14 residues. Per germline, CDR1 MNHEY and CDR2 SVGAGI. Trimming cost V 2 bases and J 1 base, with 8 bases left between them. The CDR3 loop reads CASSYAQENTEAFF. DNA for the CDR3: TGTGCCAGCAGTTACGCACAGGAGAACACTGAAGCTTTCTTT.

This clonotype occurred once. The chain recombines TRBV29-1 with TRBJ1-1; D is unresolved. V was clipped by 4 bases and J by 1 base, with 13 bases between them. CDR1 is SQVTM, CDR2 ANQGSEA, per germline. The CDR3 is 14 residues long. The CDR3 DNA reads TGCAGCGTTGTTGTGGCAGGTAGGAACACTGAAGCTTTCTTT. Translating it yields CSVVVAGRNTEAFF.

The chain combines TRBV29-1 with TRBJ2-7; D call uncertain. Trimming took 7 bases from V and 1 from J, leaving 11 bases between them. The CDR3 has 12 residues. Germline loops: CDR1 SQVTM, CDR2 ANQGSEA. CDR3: CSAVGDSYEQYF. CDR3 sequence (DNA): TGCAGCGCCGTTGGCGATTCCTACGAGCAGTACTTC.

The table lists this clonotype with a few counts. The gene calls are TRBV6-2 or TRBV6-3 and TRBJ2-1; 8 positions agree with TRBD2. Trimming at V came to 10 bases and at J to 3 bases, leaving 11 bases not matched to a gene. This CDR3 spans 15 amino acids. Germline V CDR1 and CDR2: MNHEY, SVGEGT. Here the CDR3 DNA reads TGTGCCACCCGAGACCTAGCGGGCTACTACAATGAGCAGTTCTTC. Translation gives CATRDLAGYYNEQFF.

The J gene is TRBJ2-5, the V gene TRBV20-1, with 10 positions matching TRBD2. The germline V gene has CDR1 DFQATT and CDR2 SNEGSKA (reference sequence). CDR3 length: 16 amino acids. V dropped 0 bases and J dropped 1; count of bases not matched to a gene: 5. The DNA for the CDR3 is TGCAGTGCTAGAGACCCCCTAGCGGGGGTCCAAGAGACCCAGTACTTC. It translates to CSARDPLAGVQETQYF.